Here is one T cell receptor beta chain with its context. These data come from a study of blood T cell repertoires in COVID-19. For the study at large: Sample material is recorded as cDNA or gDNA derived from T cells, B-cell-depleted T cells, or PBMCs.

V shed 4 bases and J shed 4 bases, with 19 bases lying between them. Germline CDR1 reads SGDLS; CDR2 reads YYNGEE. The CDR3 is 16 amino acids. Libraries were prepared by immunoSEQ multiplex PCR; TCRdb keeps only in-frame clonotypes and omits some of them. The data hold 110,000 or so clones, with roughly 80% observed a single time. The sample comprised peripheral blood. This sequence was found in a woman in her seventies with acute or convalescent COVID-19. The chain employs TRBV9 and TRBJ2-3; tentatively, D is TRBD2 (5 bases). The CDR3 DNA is TGTGCCAGCAGCCCCATGCTAGCAACAACAGCAGATACGCAGTATTTT. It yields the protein CASSPMLATTADTQYF.